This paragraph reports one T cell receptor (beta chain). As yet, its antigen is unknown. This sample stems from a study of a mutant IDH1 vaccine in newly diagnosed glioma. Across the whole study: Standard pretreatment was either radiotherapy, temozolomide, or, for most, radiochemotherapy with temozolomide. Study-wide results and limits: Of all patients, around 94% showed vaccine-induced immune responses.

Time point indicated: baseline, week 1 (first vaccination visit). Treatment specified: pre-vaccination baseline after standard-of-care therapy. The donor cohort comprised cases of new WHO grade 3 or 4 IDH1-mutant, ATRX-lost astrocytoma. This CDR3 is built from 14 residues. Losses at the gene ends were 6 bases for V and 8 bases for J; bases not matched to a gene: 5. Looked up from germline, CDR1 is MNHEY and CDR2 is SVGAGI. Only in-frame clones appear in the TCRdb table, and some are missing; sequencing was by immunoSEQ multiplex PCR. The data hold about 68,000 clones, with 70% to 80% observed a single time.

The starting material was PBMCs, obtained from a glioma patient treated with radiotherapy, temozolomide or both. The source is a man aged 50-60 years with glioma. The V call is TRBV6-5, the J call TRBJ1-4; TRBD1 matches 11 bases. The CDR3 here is CASSGQGAEEKLFF. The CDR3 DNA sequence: TGTGCCAGCAGCGGACAGGGGGCGGAAGAAAAACTGTTTTTT.